The TCR beta chain described here comes from a study of blood T cell repertoires in COVID-19. About the study: COVID-19 samples from acute and convalescent phases originated in the United States, Italy and Spain.

How the authors handled the data: Amplification from reference gene primers served as the basis for estimated nucleated cell counts. Assay used: immunoSEQ multiplex PCR; TCRdb lists only in-frame clones, some missing. The V and J calls and clone size come from that table; D and trimming were worked out from the DNA. The sample holds roughly 100,000 clones, 81% seen once. Trimming took 1 base from V and 1 from J, leaving 13 bases between them. This CDR3 has 16 amino acids. Germline values: CDR1 MGHRA, CDR2 YSYEKL. The rearrangement uses TRBV4-1 and TRBJ2-5; possible D gene TRBD2, 5 bases. This TCR was recovered from a man older than 75 with acute or convalescent COVID-19. The sequenced sample was peripheral blood. The CDR3, as DNA: TGCGCCAGCAGCCAAGGTGACCTGGACTCCCAAGAGACCCAGTACTTC. The encoded protein is CASSQGDLDSQETQYF.